This T cell receptor beta chain was captured in a study of CD8 T cells in Susac syndrome. In the study overall: Susac syndrome patients were untreated, on corticosteroids with some adding intravenous immunoglobulin, or on intravenous immunoglobulin only. Whole-study results and caveats: When the CD4+ T cell repertoires of patients with Susac syndrome were examined, they did not show any clonal expansion.

RNA was extracted with the RNeasy kit, and a quantity of about 0.45 to 1 ug was reverse transcribed using random hexamers. The method of amplification for TCR beta CDR3 was immunoSEQ multiplex PCR, covering 54 Vbeta and 13 Jbeta. TCRdb recomputed calls from the immunoSEQ multiplex PCR reads with MiXCR, one row per CDR3 protein. The repertoire has 150,000 to 200,000 distinct CDR3 sequences, 90% to 95% of them found once; the top ten carry 0.087%. A note on this clonotype: Its antigen is unknown.

The study sequenced TCR beta in blood CD8+ and CD4+ T cells. The sequence derives from a human donor with Susac syndrome. Sequenced material: CD4+ T cells from PBMCs.

The CDR3 coding sequence is TGTGCCAGCAGCCCAACATCTAGAAACACCGGGGAGCTGTTTTTT. The encoded protein is CASSPTSRNTGELFF. V and J are TRBV7-9 and TRBJ2-2; D is uncertain. Per the germline V gene, CDR1 is SEHNR and CDR2 is FQNEAQ (reference sequence). The V end lost 5 bases, the J end lost 2 bases, and 12 bases lay between the germline ends. The CDR3 runs 15 residues.